Sequencing of this T cell receptor beta chain was carried out in a study of spatial heterogeneity in lung cancer. Turning to the study itself: Sequenced follow-up PBMC samples came a median of around 2 years after resection, where available.

Broader study findings: Ubiquitous expanded tumor TCRs were observed in blood more at resection than follow-up.

TCRdb re-called the 5' RACE reads with MiXCR, one entry per CDR3 protein. The top ten clones hold roughly 22% of a sample with around 98,000 distinct CDR3 sequences, 15% to 20% of them seen once. As to time point: blood at routine non-recurrence follow-up after resection. The study sequenced unsorted whole RNA from tumor, nontumor lung or frozen PBMC. Germline V gene sequence: CDR1 SNHLY, CDR2 FYNNEI. The CDR3 covers 12 residues. Between the trimmed V and J ends, which lost 3 bases and 7 bases, there was a span of 7 bases. Turning to this clonotype: What it recognizes is unknown.

The TCR originated in a male donor with early-stage non-small cell lung cancer. This sequence joins TRBV2 and TRBJ1-5, with unresolved D. Sequences were derived from PBMCs, sampled at follow-up. The CDR3 here is CASSDDVQPQHF. DNA of the CDR3: TGTGCCAGCAGTGACGATGTCCAGCCCCAGCATTTT.